These 32 T cell receptor beta chains came from one sample sequenced in a study of blood T cell repertoires in COVID-19. The repertoire was sequenced with immunoSEQ multiplex PCR; TCRdb's copy has only in-frame clones and lacks some. The sample has hundreds of thousands of clones; 86% are singletons. The sequenced sample was peripheral blood. These receptors were collected from a woman of 80 years or more with COVID-19, enrolled during active disease.

This chain connects TRBV15 to TRBJ2-1; TRBD1 agrees at 10 bases. From germline, CDR1 is LNHNV and CDR2 YYDKDF (reference sequence). This CDR3 is 15 amino acids long. Germline trimming cut 1 base from V and 8 bases from J; bases unmatched to any gene: 5. CDR3 in DNA: TGTGCCACCAGCAGAGTAGACAGGGGGCGGGATGAGCAGTTCTTC. Amino acid sequence: CATSRVDRGRDEQFF.

With regard to this clone: This same CDR3 is encoded by further DNA sequences in the sample. The gene calls are TRBV6-5 and TRBJ1-1, with D uncertain. CDR3 size: 11 residues. Trimming removed 5 bases at V and 4 bases at J, with 5 bases between. Germline V gene sequence: CDR1 MNHEY, CDR2 SVGAGI. The DNA for the CDR3 is TGTGCCAGCAGTCGTAGCACTGAAGCTTTCTTT. Its translation is CASSRSTEAFF.

V and J are TRBV18 and TRBJ1-1; 8 bases match TRBD1. Per germline, CDR1 KGHSH and CDR2 LQKENI. This CDR3 has 16 amino acids. With V trimmed by 3 bases and J by 2 bases, 8 bases remained unmatched. The CDR3 is CASSPGPGGPNTEAFF. The CDR3, as DNA: TGTGCCAGCTCACCGGGCCCAGGGGGCCCAAACACTGAAGCTTTCTTT. The full variable domain, its missing parts supplied by reference TRBV18 and TRBJ1-1, is NAGVMQNPRHLVRRRGQEARLRCSPMKGHSHVYWYRQLPEEGLKFMVYLQKENIIDESGMPKERFSAEFPKEGPSILRIQQVVRGDSAAYFCASSPGPGGPNTEAFFGQGTRLTVV.

This chain links TRBV5-5 with TRBJ1-2, with 8 nucleotides matching TRBD1. From germline, CDR1 is SGHKS and CDR2 YYEKEE (reference sequence). The CDR3 spans 15 residues. V shed 3 bases and J 2 bases; nucleotides not matched to a gene: 6. Here the CDR3 DNA reads TGTGCCAGCAGCTCCACGACAGGGGTAAACTATGGCTACACCTTC. Translated, it gives CASSSTTGVNYGYTF.

This clone was recorded only once. V usage is TRBV2 and J usage is TRBJ2-3, with 14 bases aligning to TRBD2. V shed 8 bases, J shed 10 bases, and the junction held 8 bases outside the gene matches. Germline CDR1 SNHLY, CDR2 FYNNEI. CDR3 length equals 14 residues. CDR3 DNA: TGTGCCAGCGGGACTAGCGGGGGATTCTTTCCGCAGTATTTT. As protein: CASGTSGGFFPQYF.

About this clone: Different DNA sequences within this sample yield the same CDR3. This chain joins TRBV5-4 and TRBJ2-3, with no clear D. Germline V gene data show CDR1 as SGHNT and CDR2 as YYREEE (reference sequence). Deletions cut 4 bases from V and 1 base from J, with 7 bases between. The CDR3 length is 13 residues. CDR3 sequence: CASSLPGTDTQYF. The CDR3 region has the DNA TGTGCCAGCAGCCTCCCCGGCACAGATACGCAGTATTTT.

In its sample, this clone was seen once. J is TRBJ2-3 and V is TRBV27; TRBD2 agrees at 13 bases. The CDR3 consists of 16 residues. CDR1 is MNHEY, CDR2 SMNVEV, per germline (reference sequence). V shed 4 bases, J shed 1 base, and the junction held 2 bases outside the gene matches. CDR3 bases: TGTGCCAGCAGTTCCGGGACTAGCGGGGGCACAGATACGCAGTATTTT. Translation gives CASSSGTSGGTDTQYF.

The chain couples TRBV6-2 or TRBV6-3 to TRBJ1-5; TRBD1 matches 12 bases. The CDR3 runs to 16 residues. The J segment lost 7 bases and the V segment lost 4 bases, leaving 8 bases of the junction unmatched. Germline values: CDR1 MNHEY, CDR2 SVGEGT. The DNA of the CDR3 is TGTGCCAGCAGTTCTGGGACAGGGGGCGGAGTGCAGCCCCAGCATTTT. Translation: CASSSGTGGGVQPQHF.

V gene TRBV19 combines with J gene TRBJ1-2; maybe TRBD1 (5 bases). Germline loops: CDR1 LNHDA, CDR2 SQIVND (reference sequence). The CDR3 is 17 residues long. Trimming stripped 7 bases from V and 6 bases from J, with 27 bases between. The CDR3 DNA reads TGTGCCAGTACTCCGCGGGACGGGCAAAGCAGGGTCAATGGCTACACCTTC. This codes for CASTPRDGQSRVNGYTF.

The chain is built from TRBV18 and TRBJ1-1, with D perhaps matching TRBD1 (5 bases). V lost 2 bases, J lost 0 bases, and 13 bases lay in between. The germline CDR1 and CDR2 sequences are KGHSH and LQKENI. The CDR3 totals 16 residues. The DNA of the CDR3 is TGTGCCAGCTCACCAGGCAGGGTAGTGGTGAACACTGAAGCTTTCTTT. The encoded protein is CASSPGRVVVNTEAFF.

The J gene is TRBJ2-7, the V gene TRBV6-6; D perhaps matches TRBD1 (6 bases). V lost 0 bases and J 3 bases, leaving 15 bases between the germline ends. CDR1 is MNHNY and CDR2 is SVGAGI in the germline V gene (reference sequence). The CDR3 is made up of 16 amino acids. The CDR3 loop is CASSYSTGRANYEQYV. CDR3 coding DNA: TGTGCCAGCAGTTACTCGACAGGCCGCGCTAACTACGAGCAGTACGTC.

V and J are TRBV2 and TRBJ1-5, with TRBD1 identical over 7 bases. Germline V gene lookup returns CDR1 SNHLY and CDR2 FYNNEI. Trimming at V came to 6 bases and at J to 4 bases, leaving 12 bases not matched to a gene. This CDR3 spans 16 amino acids. CDR3 sequence reads: CASSPPGGHSNQPQHF. The DNA for the CDR3 is TGTGCCAGCAGCCCCCCAGGGGGTCATAGTAATCAGCCCCAGCATTTT.

V and J are TRBV19 and TRBJ2-2; 10 bases agree with TRBD1. The CDR3 has 15 residues. Germline values: CDR1 LNHDA, CDR2 SQIVND (reference sequence). V shed 3 bases and J 4 bases; nucleotides not matched to a gene: 2. CDR3 in amino acids: CASSIGQGGTGELFF. In DNA form, the CDR3 reads TGTGCCAGTAGTATTGGACAGGGGGGCACCGGGGAGCTGTTTTTT. The full variable domain, its missing parts supplied by reference TRBV19 and TRBJ2-2, is DGGITQSPKYLFRKEGQNVTLSCEQNLNHDAMYWYRQDPGQGLRLIYYSQIVNDFQKGDIAEGYSVSREKKESFPLTVTSAQKNPTAFYLCASSIGQGGTGELFFGEGSRLTVL.

The chain employs TRBV7-9 and TRBJ1-3; D remains ambiguous. V lost 5 bases and J 9 bases, leaving 8 bases between the germline ends. The germline V gene encodes CDR1 SEHNR and CDR2 FQNEAQ (reference sequence). The CDR3 is 11 amino acids. CDR3 sequence: CASSPGSTIYF. In nucleotides, the CDR3 is TGTGCCAGCAGCCCCGGGAGCACCATATATTTT.

The gene calls are TRBV28 and TRBJ2-1; D may be TRBD2 (7 bases). This CDR3 contains 15 residues. Germline loops: CDR1 MDHEN, CDR2 SYDVKM. V was pared by 8 bases and J by 7 bases, with 21 bases between. The CDR3 region has the DNA TGTGCCAGCCAAGCTGGGGGCGGGGGTAATAATGAGCAGTTCTTC. Protein sequence: CASQAGGGGNNEQFF.

The chain joins TRBV4-2 to TRBJ2-1; 12 bases are shared with TRBD2. CDR3 length: 16 amino acids. The junction had 4 bases not matched to a gene; V was cut back by 0 bases and J by 7 bases. Per the germline V gene, CDR1 is LGHNA and CDR2 is YNFKEQ. This CDR3 reads CASSQEASGGANEQFF. The CDR3 coding sequence is TGTGCCAGCAGCCAAGAGGCTAGCGGGGGGGCAAATGAGCAGTTCTTC.

The chain uses TRBV6-5 and TRBJ1-2; TRBD1 agrees at 7 bases. Germline V CDR1 and CDR2: MNHEY, SVGAGI. The CDR3 loop spans 15 amino acids. J gave up 8 bases and V 5 bases, and 14 bases lay outside the gene matches. CDR3 sequence reads: CASSRIQGWGSGYTF. The CDR3 DNA reads TGTGCCAGCAGTCGAATACAGGGGTGGGGTAGCGGCTACACCTTC.

This chain links TRBV19 with TRBJ2-3; 11 bases align to TRBD1. This CDR3 spans 15 amino acids. From germline, CDR1 is LNHDA and CDR2 SQIVND (reference sequence). With V trimmed by 9 bases and J by 2 bases, 7 bases remained unmatched. CDR3 sequence reads: CASGGQGAYTDTQYF. CDR3 DNA sequence: TGTGCCAGCGGAGGACAGGGGGCGTACACAGATACGCAGTATTTT.

The chain has TRBV5-1 and TRBJ2-1; 12 bases align to TRBD2. Germline CDR1 reads SGHRS; CDR2 reads YFSETQ. Losses at the gene ends were 0 bases for V and 6 bases for J; bases not matched to a gene: 4. This CDR3 region has 16 residues. CDR3 bases: TGCGCCAGCAGCTTGGGCTCTAGCGGGGGGGTCAATGAGCAGTTCTTC. This codes for CASSLGSSGGVNEQFF.

In this sample, this clone turned up once. This chain joins TRBV5-1 and TRBJ1-1; 10 bases match TRBD1. V gave up 4 bases and J gave up 1 base; unmatched junction bases: 7. Germline CDR1 and CDR2: SGHRS and YFSETQ. The CDR3 is 16 residues long. In nucleotides, the CDR3 is TGCGCCAGCAGCCTCGGGACAGGGGTCCCGAACACTGAAGCTTTCTTT. Protein sequence: CASSLGTGVPNTEAFF.

The genes are TRBV7-8 and TRBJ1-1, with D unresolved. The length of the CDR3 is 11 residues. V was cut by 4 bases and J by 3 bases, with 3 bases left in between. Germline CDR1 and CDR2: SGHVS and FQNEAQ. CDR3 bases: TGTGCCAGCAGCTCCTACACTGAAGCTTTCTTT. Encoded protein: CASSSYTEAFF.

The chain has TRBV2 and TRBJ1-3, with 8 bases fitting TRBD1. V shed 5 bases and J 0 bases; nucleotides not matched to a gene: 3. The CDR3 has 15 residues. In germline, CDR1 is SNHLY, CDR2 FYNNEI. Here the CDR3 DNA reads TGTGCCAGCAGTATTACAGGGGGCTCTGGAAACACCATATATTTT. It encodes CASSITGGSGNTIYF.

V is TRBV5-1 and J is TRBJ1-3; D remains ambiguous. This CDR3 spans 16 amino acids. Per germline, CDR1 SGHRS and CDR2 YFSETQ. V lost 4 bases and J lost 3, with 17 bases in between. The DNA for the CDR3 is TGCGCCAGCAGCATATCTCCGGGTGCAGATGGAAACACCATATATTTT. This gives the protein CASSISPGADGNTIYF. Variable domain in full (rest from reference TRBV5-1 and TRBJ1-3): KAGVTQTPRYLIKTRGQQVTLSCSPISGHRSVSWYQQTPGQGLQFLFEYFSETQRNKGNFPGRFSGRQFSNSRSEMNVSTLELGDSALYLCASSISPGADGNTIYFGEGSWLTVV.

The chain carries TRBV24-1 and TRBJ1-1; D is uncertain. Trimming cost V 4 bases and J 4 bases, with 9 bases left between them. The germline V gene encodes CDR1 KGHDR and CDR2 SFDVKD. This CDR3 region has 13 residues. The CDR3 DNA is TGTGCCACCAGTGACTCGCGGATCACTGAAGCTTTCTTT. Protein product: CATSDSRITEAFF.

The table lists this clone with a few counts. The V gene is TRBV11-2, the J gene TRBJ1-3; TRBD1 is a possible D gene (6 bases). The CDR3 runs to 14 residues. CDR1 SGHAT and CDR2 FQNNGV come from the germline V gene. V was pared by 3 bases and J by 1 base, with 7 bases between. CDR3 protein: CASSFTGSGNTIYF. The CDR3 DNA reads TGTGCCAGCAGCTTCACAGGGTCTGGAAACACCATATATTTT.

The sample holds a few counts of this clone. CDR3 bases: TGTGCCAGCAGCCGAGAGATGACAGGGGGCACTGGCTACACCTTC. Its translation is CASSREMTGGTGYTF. The genes are TRBV28 and TRBJ1-2, with TRBD1 matching over 10 bases. This CDR3 has 15 amino acids. Germline V gene lookup returns CDR1 MDHEN and CDR2 SYDVKM. With 6 bases clipped from V and 7 bases from J, the junction kept 11 bases outside the gene matches.

This chain joins TRBV30 and TRBJ2-3, with 8 bases aligning to TRBD1. The CDR3 totals 13 residues. V was clipped by 5 bases and J by 3 bases; unmatched bases: 4. Germline V gene lookup returns CDR1 GTSNPN and CDR2 SVGIG (reference sequence). CDR3 nucleotides: TGTGCCTGGCAGGGGGCTGGGACAGATACGCAGTATTTT. Translated: CAWQGAGTDTQYF.

Turning to this clone: In the same sample, other DNA sequences code for this CDR3. This chain uses TRBV5-1 with TRBJ1-3, with 8 bases lining up with TRBD1. With 0 bases clipped from V and 4 bases from J, the junction kept 0 bases outside the gene matches. CDR3 size: 14 residues. The germline gives CDR1 SGHRS, CDR2 YFSETQ. The CDR3: CASSLGTGGNTIYF. The CDR3 DNA reads as TGCGCCAGCAGCTTGGGGACAGGGGGAAACACCATATATTTT.

CDR3 in DNA: TGTGCCAGCAGCTTAACGGGGTACCAAGAGACCCAGTACTTC. Amino acids: CASSLTGYQETQYF. The chain is built from TRBV7-9 and TRBJ2-5; possible D gene TRBD2, 5 bases. Germline V gene data show CDR1 as SEHNR and CDR2 as FQNEAQ (reference sequence). Trimming cost V 2 bases and J 0 bases, with 7 bases left between them. CDR3 size: 14 residues.

This clone was counted a single time. This rearrangement joins TRBV9 to TRBJ1-4, with D possibly being TRBD1 (5 bases). CDR3 length equals 17 residues. V was pared by 3 bases and J by 4 bases, with 19 bases between. In germline, CDR1 is SGDLS, CDR2 YYNGEE. The CDR3 region has the DNA TGTGCCAGCAGCGGATGGCATCCGGGACTGATTAATGAAAAACTGTTTTTT. Protein sequence: CASSGWHPGLINEKLFF. Looking up the rest from reference TRBV9 and TRBJ1-4 gives the full variable domain: DSGVTQTPKHLITATGQRVTLRCSPRSGDLSVYWYQQSLDQGLQFLIQYYNGEERAKGNILERFSAQQFPDLHSELNLSSLELGDSALYFCASSGWHPGLINEKLFFGSGTQLSVL.

The V call is TRBV3-1 (or the pseudogene TRBV3-2), the J call TRBJ1-2; TRBD1 is a possible D gene (6 bases). V lost 4 bases to trimming and J lost 7 bases, with 16 bases between them. Germline CDR1 LGHDT, CDR2 YNNKEL (reference sequence). The CDR3 spans 14 residues. The DNA for the CDR3 is TGTGCCAGCAGCCCGTGGGGGCCGGAAGCTGGCTACACCTTC. Residues: CASSPWGPEAGYTF.

The chain joins TRBV9 to TRBJ1-4; 8 bases line up with TRBD1. CDR3 length: 17 amino acids. V was clipped by 4 bases and J by 2 bases; unmatched bases: 10. The germline V gene has CDR1 SGDLS and CDR2 YYNGEE. Written as DNA, the CDR3 is TGTGCCAGCAGCTTTCAAACAGGGGGAAGGACTAATGAAAAACTGTTTTTT. This translates into CASSFQTGGRTNEKLFF. Looking up the rest from reference TRBV9 and TRBJ1-4 gives the full variable domain: DSGVTQTPKHLITATGQRVTLRCSPRSGDLSVYWYQQSLDQGLQFLIQYYNGEERAKGNILERFSAQQFPDLHSELNLSSLELGDSALYFCASSFQTGGRTNEKLFFGSGTQLSVL.